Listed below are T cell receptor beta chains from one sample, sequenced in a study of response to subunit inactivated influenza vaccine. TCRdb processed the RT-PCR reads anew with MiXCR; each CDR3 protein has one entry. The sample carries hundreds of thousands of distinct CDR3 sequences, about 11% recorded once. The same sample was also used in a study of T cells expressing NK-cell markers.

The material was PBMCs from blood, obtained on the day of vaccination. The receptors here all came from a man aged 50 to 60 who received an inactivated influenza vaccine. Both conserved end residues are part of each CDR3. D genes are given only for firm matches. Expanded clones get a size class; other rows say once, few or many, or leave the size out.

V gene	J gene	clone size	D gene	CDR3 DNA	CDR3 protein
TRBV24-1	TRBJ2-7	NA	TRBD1	TGTGCCACCAGTTCCCGGGACAGGACCTACGAGCAGTACTTC	CATSSRDRTYEQYF
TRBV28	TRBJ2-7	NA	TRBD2	TGTGCCAGCAGTGAACCCCTAGCGGGCCTGGTTTACGAGCAGTACTTC	CASSEPLAGLVYEQYF
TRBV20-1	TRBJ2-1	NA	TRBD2	TGCAGTGCTCGGACTAGCGGATCCTTCAGCTCCTACAATGAGCAGTTCTTC	CSARTSGSFSSYNEQFF
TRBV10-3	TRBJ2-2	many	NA	TGTGCCATCAGTGAGTCAAGATTAGCGAACACCGGGGAGCTGTTTTTT	CAISESRLANTGELFF
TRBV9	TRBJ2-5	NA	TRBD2	TGTGCCAGCAGCGCATCCAGAACTAGCGGGGTCCAAGAGACCCAGTACTTC	CASSASRTSGVQETQYF
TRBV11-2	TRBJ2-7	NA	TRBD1	TGTGCCAGCAGCTTAGTCCCGGGACAGGGGGGTTTCAGCTCCTACGAGCAGTACTTC	CASSLVPGQGGFSSYEQYF
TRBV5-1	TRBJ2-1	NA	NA	TGCGCCAGCAGTGTGGCGGAGCGACTCTCCTACAATGAGCAGTTCTTC	CASSVAERLSYNEQFF
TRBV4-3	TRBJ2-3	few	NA	TGCGCCAGCAGCCAAGGTTCCATAACAGCAGATACGCAGTATTTT	CASSQGSITADTQYF
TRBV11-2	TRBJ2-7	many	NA	TGTGCCAGCAGCTCCCTCAGACAGCGGCCATCCTACGAGCAGTACTTC	CASSSLRQRPSYEQYF
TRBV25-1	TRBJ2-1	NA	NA	TGTGCCAGCAGCCTACCGCGGGCTTCCTACAATGAGCAGTTCTTC	CASSLPRASYNEQFF
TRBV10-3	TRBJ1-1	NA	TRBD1	TGTGCCATCAGAGGGGTTGGACAGGCAAACACTGAAGCTTTCTTT	CAIRGVGQANTEAFF
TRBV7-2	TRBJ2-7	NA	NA	TGTGCCAGCAGCCAGGACACGCAACCCTACTTC	CASSQDTQPYF
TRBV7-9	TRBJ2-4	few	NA	TGTGCCAGCAGCTTTAAGATAGGTTTAGCCAAAAACATTCAGTACTTC	CASSFKIGLAKNIQYF
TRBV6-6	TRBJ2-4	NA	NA	TGTGCCAGCGCGCGGGTTGACATTCAGTACTTC	CASARVDIQYF
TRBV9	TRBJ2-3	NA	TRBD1	TGTGCCAGCAGCGCTAAGACAGGGGGCATAGATACGCAGTATTTT	CASSAKTGGIDTQYF
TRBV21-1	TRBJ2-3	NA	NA	TGTGCCAGCAGCAGGGGAGGGCCAGGGGATACGCAGTATTTT	CASSRGGPGDTQYF
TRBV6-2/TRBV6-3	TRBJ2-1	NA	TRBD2	TGTGCCAGCAATTTAGCGGGCCCCTACAATGAGCAGTTCTTC	CASNLAGPYNEQFF
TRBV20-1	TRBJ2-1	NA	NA	TGCAGTGCTAGGGACTCTTACTCCTACAATGAGCAGTTCTTC	CSARDSYSYNEQFF
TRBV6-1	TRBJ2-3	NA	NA	TGTGCCAGCAGCCGCTCGGGAGCGGCAGATACGCAGTATTTT	CASSRSGAADTQYF
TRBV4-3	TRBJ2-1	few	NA	TGCGCCAGCAGCCAAGGCCAGGAGCAGTTCTTC	CASSQGQEQFF
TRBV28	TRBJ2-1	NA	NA	TGTGCCAGCAATGGGAGAATCTATGTCGATGAGCAGTTCTTC	CASNGRIYVDEQFF
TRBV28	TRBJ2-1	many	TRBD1	TGTGCCAGCCAGGGGGACAATGGGAATGAGCAGTTCTTC	CASQGDNGNEQFF
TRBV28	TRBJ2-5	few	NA	TGTGCCAGCATCGAGGGGGAGACCCAGTACTTC	CASIEGETQYF
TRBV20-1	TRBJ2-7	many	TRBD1	TGCAGGGCTGGACAGGGTAGCCGCGAGCAGTACTTC	CRAGQGSREQYF
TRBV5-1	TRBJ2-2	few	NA	TGCGCCAGCAGCTTGGACGACCGAGGGCCCGACTCCGGGGAGCTGTTTTTT	CASSLDDRGPDSGELFF
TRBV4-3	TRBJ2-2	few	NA	TGCGCCAGCAGCCGGTTCTCGGGCACCGGGGAGCTGTTTTTT	CASSRFSGTGELFF
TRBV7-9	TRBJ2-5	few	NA	TGTGCCAGCACCATTAGCGGACAAAAAGAGACCCAGTACTTC	CASTISGQKETQYF
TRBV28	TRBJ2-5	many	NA	TGTGCCAGCAGTTTTCCCTCACCAGGGGCCCAGTACTTC	CASSFPSPGAQYF
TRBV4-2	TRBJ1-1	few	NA	TGTGCCAGCAGCCAAGATCACGGAATGAACACTGAAGCTTTCTTT	CASSQDHGMNTEAFF
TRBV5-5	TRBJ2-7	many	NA	TGTGCCAGCAGCTTGGGCCTTGCAGAGGGGTACGAGCAGTACTTC	CASSLGLAEGYEQYF
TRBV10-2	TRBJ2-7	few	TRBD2	TGCGCCAGCAGTGAGTCTGGACTAGCCCGCTACGAGCAGTACTTC	CASSESGLARYEQYF
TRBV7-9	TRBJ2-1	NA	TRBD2	TGTGCCAGCAGCTCTAGCGGGGGAAGCTCCTACAATGAGCAGTTCTTC	CASSSSGGSSYNEQFF
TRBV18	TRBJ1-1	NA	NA	TGTGCCAGCTCACTCACTAAATTGAACACTGAAGCTTTCTTT	CASSLTKLNTEAFF
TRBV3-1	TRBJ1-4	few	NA	TGTGCCAGCAGTTATAGTGGGGGTGAAAAACTGTTTTTT	CASSYSGGEKLFF
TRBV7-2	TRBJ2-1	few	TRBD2	TGTGCCAGCAGCTTAGCCATGGGACTAGAGAAGTTCTTC	CASSLAMGLEKFF
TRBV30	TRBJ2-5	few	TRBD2	TGTGCCTGGAGTGTACGTACTAGCGGCCTCCAAGAGACCCAGTACTTC	CAWSVRTSGLQETQYF